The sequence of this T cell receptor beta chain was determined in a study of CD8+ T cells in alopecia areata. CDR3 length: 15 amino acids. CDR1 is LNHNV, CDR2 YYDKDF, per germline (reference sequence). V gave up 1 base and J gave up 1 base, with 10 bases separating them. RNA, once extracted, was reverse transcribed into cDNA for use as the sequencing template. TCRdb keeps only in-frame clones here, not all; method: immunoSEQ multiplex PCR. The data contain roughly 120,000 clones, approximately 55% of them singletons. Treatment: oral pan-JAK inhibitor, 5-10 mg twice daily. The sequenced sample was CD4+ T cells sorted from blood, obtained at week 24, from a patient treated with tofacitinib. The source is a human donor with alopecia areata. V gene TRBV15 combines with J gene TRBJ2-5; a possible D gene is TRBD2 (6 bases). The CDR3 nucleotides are TGTGCCACCAGCAGAGGCGGGGCCCCCCAAGAGACCCAGTACTTC. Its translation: CATSRGGAPQETQYF.